Shown below are 24 T cell receptor beta chains from a single sample sequenced in a study of cytomegalovirus exposure and HLA in healthy donors (dated by TCRdb to about 2017). The method was the immunoSEQ multiplex PCR assay. The multiplex PCR relied on a mix of 60 forward primers for TCR Vbeta segments and 13 reverse primers for TCR Jbeta segments. TCRdb retrieved this table from immuneACCESS and kept in-frame rearrangements only. Not all clones are present; in checked studies, unresolved V genes account for under half, and no reason is known for the remainder. This sample is represented by 35,000 to 45,000 clones; 45% to 65% of them were singletons. The ten largest clones add up to 9.5% to 13% of the sample. Sequenced material: PBMCs. These receptor sequences come from a human donor in good health.

The chain links TRBV11-3 to TRBJ2-1; possibly TRBD1 for D (5 bases). V lost 2 bases to trimming and J lost 10 bases, with 12 bases between them. The CDR3 contains 13 residues. CDR1 and CDR2 from the germline V gene are SGHNT and YENEEA. The CDR3: CASSLIWGREQFF. The CDR3 DNA is TGTGCCAGCAGCTTAATATGGGGCAGGGAGCAGTTCTTC. The full variable domain, its missing parts supplied by reference TRBV11-3 and TRBJ2-1, is EAGVVQSPRYKIIEKKQPVAFWCNPISGHNTLYWYLQNLGQGPELLIRYENEEAVDDSQLPKDRFSAERLKGVDSTLKIQPAELGDSAVYLCASSLIWGREQFFGPGTRLTVL.

The chain carries TRBV29-1 and TRBJ2-3; 10 nucleotides line up with TRBD1. Trimming took 6 bases from V and 2 from J; bases not matched to a gene: 5. The germline gives CDR1 SQVTM, CDR2 ANQGSEA. This CDR3 region has 14 residues. CDR3 nucleotide sequence: TGCAGCGTACCGGACAGGGGGTTCACAGATACGCAGTATTTT. Encoded protein: CSVPDRGFTDTQYF.

V and J are TRBV14 and TRBJ1-2; D is unresolved. Per the germline V gene, CDR1 is SGHDN and CDR2 is FVKESK. Trimming left V 4 bases short and J 4 bases short, with 7 bases between. The CDR3 covers 12 residues. In nucleotides, the CDR3 is TGTGCCAGCAGCCCACTTCCCTATGGCTACACCTTC. Its translation is CASSPLPYGYTF.

The V call is TRBV7-6, the J call TRBJ1-5; 8 nucleotides match TRBD1. V shed 0 bases, J shed 1 base, and the junction held 5 bases outside the gene matches. The CDR3 contains 17 residues. Germline-derived CDR1 and CDR2 are SGHVS and FNYEAQ. The CDR3 here is CASSLAPDRGSNQPQHF. CDR3 bases: TGTGCCAGCAGCTTAGCGCCCGACAGGGGAAGCAATCAGCCCCAGCATTTT.

The V call is TRBV2, the J call TRBJ1-4; TRBD1 agrees at 7 bases. This CDR3 spans 13 amino acids. The ends lost 7 bases at V and 5 bases at J; junction bases unmatched: 4. CDR1 and CDR2 from the germline V gene are SNHLY and FYNNEI. As DNA, the CDR3 is TGTGCCAGCACGACAGGGCCAAATGAAAAACTGTTTTTT. This translates into CASTTGPNEKLFF.

The chain carries TRBV14 and TRBJ1-2; 7 bases match TRBD1. The germline gives CDR1 SGHDN, CDR2 FVKESK. Trimming at V came to 2 bases and at J to 8 bases, leaving 2 bases not matched to a gene. The CDR3 has 12 residues. The CDR3 bases are TGTGCCAGCAGCCAAACAGGGGAGGGCTACACCTTC. This encodes CASSQTGEGYTF.

The chain links TRBV9 to TRBJ2-3; 7 nucleotides line up with TRBD2. Germline V gene sequence: CDR1 SGDLS, CDR2 YYNGEE. CDR3 length: 17 amino acids. The trim removed 4 bases at V and 3 bases at J, leaving 14 bases unmatched. In nucleotides, the CDR3 is TGTGCCAGCAGCACCCACCCCTCGGGGGAGGGAACAGATACGCAGTATTTT. It encodes CASSTHPSGEGTDTQYF.

This chain connects TRBV5-1 to TRBJ1-2, with TRBD1 identical over 7 bases. The germline V gene has CDR1 SGHRS and CDR2 YFSETQ. Trimming cost V 2 bases and J 5 bases; bases outside gene matches: 6. The CDR3 totals 14 residues. The CDR3 loop reads CASSLGQDLYGYTF. CDR3 nucleotides: TGCGCCAGCAGCTTAGGACAGGACCTTTATGGCTACACCTTC.

The chain has TRBV14 and TRBJ2-3; 12 bases fit TRBD2. V was clipped by 6 bases and J by 6 bases; unmatched bases: 13. This CDR3 is built from 17 residues. The germline gives CDR1 SGHDN, CDR2 FVKESK. The CDR3 reads CASSQLPTSGRRDTQYF. The CDR3 nucleotides read TGTGCCAGCAGTCAACTCCCCACTAGCGGGAGGCGGGATACGCAGTATTTT.

This chain uses TRBV4-3 with TRBJ1-1; 8 positions agree with TRBD1. The V segment lost 3 bases and the J segment 3 bases; nucleotides outside the gene matches: 12. CDR1 and CDR2 (germline): LGHNA, YSLEER. CDR3 size: 17 residues. Here the CDR3 reads CASSHPVTGEHDTEAFF. The CDR3 DNA is TGCGCCAGCAGCCATCCAGTGACAGGGGAACACGACACTGAAGCTTTCTTT.

The chain employs TRBV5-1 and TRBJ2-1, with D unclear. V dropped 1 base and J dropped 0 bases, with 5 bases sitting between them. Germline loops: CDR1 SGHRS, CDR2 YFSETQ. The CDR3 runs to 14 residues. CDR3: CASSLINSYNEQFF. The CDR3, as DNA: TGCGCCAGCAGCTTGATCAACTCCTACAATGAGCAGTTCTTC. The full variable domain, completed using reference TRBV5-1 and TRBJ2-1, is KAGVTQTPRYLIKTRGQQVTLSCSPISGHRSVSWYQQTPGQGLQFLFEYFSETQRNKGNFPGRFSGRQFSNSRSEMNVSTLELGDSALYLCASSLINSYNEQFFGPGTRLTVL.

This rearrangement joins TRBV4-2 to TRBJ1-4; D is ambiguous. Germline CDR1 reads LGHNA; CDR2 reads YNFKEQ. The CDR3 is made up of 15 amino acids. Trimming left V 1 base short and J 2 bases short, with 8 bases between. This chain's CDR3 is CASSQVSQTNEKLFF. CDR3 coding DNA: TGTGCCAGCAGCCAAGTCTCCCAGACTAATGAAAAACTGTTTTTT.

The chain uses TRBV18 and TRBJ1-2, with 9 bases matching TRBD1. The CDR3 extends over 17 amino acids. Trimming cost V 0 bases and J 4 bases; bases outside gene matches: 9. Germline assignment: CDR1 KGHSH and CDR2 LQKENI. The CDR3 spells CASSPPDRGGLGYGYTF. The DNA for the CDR3 is TGTGCCAGCTCACCACCGGACAGGGGTGGACTAGGCTATGGCTACACCTTC.

The chain combines TRBV6-5 with TRBJ2-7, with D possibly TRBD1 on 6 matching bases. Germline CDR1 is MNHEY and CDR2 is SVGAGI. This CDR3 is built from 12 residues. Trimming stripped 6 bases from V and 0 bases from J, with 6 bases between. Here the CDR3 reads CASRDSSYEQYF. The CDR3 DNA follows: TGTGCCAGCAGGGACAGCTCCTACGAGCAGTACTTC.

V gene TRBV7-9 combines with J gene TRBJ2-7; 10 bases line up with TRBD1. Germline V gives CDR1 SEHNR, CDR2 FQNEAQ (reference sequence). The V gene end was trimmed by 5 bases and the J gene end by 3 bases; junction bases not matched to a gene: 10. The CDR3 runs to 16 residues. This CDR3 reads CASSPFRQGAFYEQYF. The CDR3 DNA reads TGTGCCAGCAGCCCCTTCAGACAGGGGGCCTTCTACGAGCAGTACTTC.

This clone was seen a handful of times. The rearrangement uses TRBV6-1 and TRBJ2-7; no clear D gene. This CDR3 region has 12 residues. V was pared by 10 bases and J by 2 bases, with 12 bases between. Germline V gene sequence: CDR1 MNHNS, CDR2 SASEGT. This CDR3 is CAISPFAYEQYF. The CDR3 coding sequence is TGTGCCATCTCCCCTTTTGCCTACGAGCAGTACTTC.

The chain has TRBV4-1 and TRBJ2-7; TRBD1 matches 12 bases. This CDR3 contains 15 residues. The ends lost 4 bases at V and 3 bases at J; junction bases unmatched: 4. Germline CDR1 and CDR2: MGHRA and YSYEKL. The CDR3 is CASSPGQGALYEQYF. CDR3 bases: TGCGCCAGCAGCCCGGGACAGGGGGCCCTCTACGAGCAGTACTTC.

This clone was found once. The chain carries TRBV28 and TRBJ1-2, with a weak D call TRBD1 (5 bases). Germline lookup yields CDR1 MDHEN and CDR2 SYDVKM. The CDR3 extends over 11 amino acids. CDR3 sequence: CGGRQNYGYTF. The DNA for the CDR3 is TGTGGGGGGAGGCAGAACTATGGCTACACCTTC.

The chain has TRBV7-2 and TRBJ2-7, with 11 positions matching TRBD2. J was trimmed by 0 bases and V by 5 bases; bases with no gene match: 12. In germline, CDR1 is SGHTA, CDR2 FQGNSA. This CDR3 has 18 amino acids. DNA for the CDR3: TGTGCCAGCAGCCAACGAGCTAGCGGGGGGACTACCTCCTACGAGCAGTACTTC. Amino acids: CASSQRASGGTTSYEQYF.

Within the sample, this clone is medium-sized. This chain connects TRBV5-4 to TRBJ1-1, with 9 nucleotides matching TRBD1. There are 18 residues in the CDR3. The germline CDR1 and CDR2 sequences are SGHNT and YYREEE (reference sequence). After removal of 1 base from V and 3 bases from J, the junction contained 13 bases not matched to a gene. CDR3 sequence: CASSLTNRGQGLDTEAFF. CDR3 coding DNA: TGTGCCAGCAGCTTGACTAACAGGGGGCAAGGTTTGGACACTGAAGCTTTCTTT.

J is TRBJ2-7 and V is TRBV28, with 9 positions matching TRBD1. The trim removed 9 bases at V and 1 base at J, leaving 7 bases unmatched. This CDR3 contains 14 residues. In germline, CDR1 is MDHEN, CDR2 SYDVKM. CDR3 nucleotides: TGTGCCAGTACGACGGGACAGGGTTCCTACGAGCAGTACTTC. Encoded protein: CASTTGQGSYEQYF. The full variable domain, with the rest looked up from reference TRBV28 and TRBJ2-7, is DVKVTQSSRYLVKRTGEKVFLECVQDMDHENMFWYRQDPGLGLRLIYFSYDVKMKEKGDIPEGYSVSREKKERFSLILESASTNQTSMYLCASTTGQGSYEQYFGPGTRLTVT.

The chain uses TRBV29-1 and TRBJ2-5; 8 bases map to TRBD1. Germline V gives CDR1 SQVTM, CDR2 ANQGSEA. With V trimmed by 7 bases and J by 5 bases, 9 bases remained unmatched. The CDR3 spans 13 residues. The CDR3 DNA sequence: TGCAGCGGTCGACAGGGGATTGTGGAGACCCAGTACTTC. This translates into CSGRQGIVETQYF.

The chain is built from TRBV4-1 and TRBJ1-2; D ambiguous. Germline CDR1 is MGHRA and CDR2 is YSYEKL. Trimming removed 0 bases from V and 3 bases from J, with 14 bases in between. The CDR3 extends over 16 amino acids. In nucleotides, the CDR3 is TGCGCCAGCAGCCAAGATCGAGGTCTACTATACTATGGCTACACCTTC. It is translated as CASSQDRGLLYYGYTF.

CDR3 residues: CASSEHGTSGGYNEQFF. The CDR3 DNA is TGTGCCAGCAGTGAACACGGGACTAGCGGGGGGTACAATGAGCAGTTCTTC. The chain couples TRBV9 to TRBJ2-1; 15 bases agree with TRBD2. With 5 bases clipped from V and 4 bases from J, the junction kept 7 bases outside the gene matches. CDR3 size: 17 residues. The germline V gene has CDR1 SGDLS and CDR2 YYNGEE.